A single sample gave rise to the 14 T cell receptor beta chains below, sequenced in a study of blood T cells in healthy people across ages. With a J-beta primer mix and a sample-barcoded 5' primer, a second PCR ran about 7 to 12 cycles. TCRdb re-analysed the 5' RACE reads in MiXCR, keeping a single row per CDR3 protein. The sample has roughly 1,700,000 distinct CDR3 sequences, approximately 28% seen once. Sample: blood. These receptors all come from a woman under 40 in good health.

This rearrangement joins TRBV7-3 to TRBJ2-5, with 12 bases lining up with TRBD2. Trimming cost V 1 base and J 4 bases; bases outside gene matches: 7. CDR3 length: 17 residues. CDR1 SGHTA and CDR2 FQGTGA come from the germline V gene. In DNA, the CDR3 is TGTGCCAGCAGCTTAAAGGGCCTAGCGGGGGGGCCAGAGACCCAGTACTTC. Its protein product is CASSLKGLAGGPETQYF.

The chain is built from TRBV20-1 and TRBJ2-5; D possibly matches TRBD1 or TRBD2 (6 bases each). Trimming took off 0 bases at V and 5 bases at J, with 13 bases between the two ends. The V gene's germline CDR1 is DFQATT and CDR2 SNEGSKA (reference sequence). CDR3 length equals 14 residues. The CDR3 DNA reads TGCAGTGCTAGAGATAACGTAGGGGGGGAGACCCAGTACTTC. It specifies CSARDNVGGETQYF.

This clonotype was seen at least ten times. The rearrangement joins TRBV29-1 to TRBJ2-3, with 9 bases aligning to TRBD2. Germline V CDR1 and CDR2: SQVTM, ANQGSEA. The V and J ends lost 7 bases and 5 bases, in that order; junction bases with no gene match: 4. CDR3 length equals 12 residues. CDR3 in DNA: TGCAGCGGCGGGAGGGATGGAGATACGCAGTATTTT. Encoded protein: CSGGRDGDTQYF.

J is TRBJ2-1 and V is TRBV11-2; 12 bases line up with TRBD2. The junction had 5 bases not matched to a gene; V was cut back by 5 bases and J by 3 bases. Germline CDR1 and CDR2: SGHAT and FQNNGV. The CDR3 covers 16 residues. The CDR3 reads CASSALAGGIYNEQFF. In DNA form, the CDR3 reads TGTGCCAGCAGCGCCCTAGCGGGAGGGATCTACAATGAGCAGTTCTTC.

This clonotype turned up a few times. The rearrangement joins TRBV5-5 to TRBJ1-2, with a tentative D call TRBD1 (5 bases). The CDR3 sequence is 20 residues long. V lost 2 bases to trimming and J lost 5 bases, with 31 bases between them. Germline CDR1 is SGHKS and CDR2 is YYEKEE (reference sequence). The CDR3, as DNA: TGTGCCAGCAGCTTCGCGGTGGGGACGAAGGTCGAGGGCCCCACTTATGGCTACACCTTC. Its protein is CASSFAVGTKVEGPTYGYTF.

With respect to this clonotype: A read error may be the cause here, since a much bigger clone is one base away. V is TRBV6-5 and J is TRBJ1-5; 8 nucleotides agree with TRBD1. V dropped 5 bases and J dropped 9; count of bases not matched to a gene: 12. The CDR3 length is 15 residues. CDR1 MNHEY and CDR2 SVGAGI come from the germline V gene. CDR3 region: CASSPRTGSYRPQHF. For the CDR3, the DNA is TGTGCCAGCAGTCCACGGACAGGGTCGTACCGGCCCCAGCATTTT.

The rearrangement links TRBV24-1 to TRBJ2-3; D remains unclear. CDR3 length equals 16 residues. CDR1 and CDR2 (germline): KGHDR, SFDVKD. The V and J ends lost 3 bases and 0 bases respectively, with 12 bases between them. The chain's CDR3 is CATSDHERASTDTQYF. CDR3 bases: TGTGCCACCAGTGATCATGAGCGCGCTAGCACAGATACGCAGTATTTT.

The V call is TRBV9, the J call TRBJ1-5, with 9 bases matching TRBD1. Per the germline V gene, CDR1 is SGDLS and CDR2 is YYNGEE. V lost 0 bases to trimming and J lost 7 bases; unmatched junction nucleotides: 8. CDR3 size: 16 residues. DNA for the CDR3: TGTGCCAGCAGCGTAGGGCACAGGGGGCCGGGGCAGCCCCAGCATTTT. Residues: CASSVGHRGPGQPQHF.

There are a few counts of this clonotype. The V and J genes are TRBV11-2 and TRBJ2-2, with D possibly matching TRBD2 (6 bases). V gave up 5 bases and J gave up 0 bases, with 13 bases separating them. Per germline, CDR1 SGHAT and CDR2 FQNNGV. The CDR3 runs 16 residues. The CDR3 here is CASSRAGVPNTGELFF. The DNA for the CDR3 is TGTGCCAGCAGCCGAGCGGGCGTGCCGAACACCGGGGAGCTGTTTTTT.

This clonotype was recorded many times. The V call is TRBV20-1, the J call TRBJ2-5, with 7 positions matching TRBD2. With V trimmed by 3 bases and J by 4 bases, 5 bases remained unmatched. The length of the CDR3 is 13 residues. Germline V gene sequence: CDR1 DFQATT, CDR2 SNEGSKA (reference sequence). CDR3 protein: CSARRGGGETQYF. CDR3 in DNA: TGCAGTGCTAGGCGCGGGGGTGGAGAGACCCAGTACTTC.

This chain links TRBV9 with TRBJ2-1; 8 positions agree with TRBD2. The V gene's germline CDR1 is SGDLS and CDR2 YYNGEE. The CDR3 extends over 16 amino acids. J gave up 6 bases and V 1 base, and 9 bases lay outside the gene matches. The CDR3 spells CASSVLAGPMGNEQFF. CDR3 coding DNA: TGTGCCAGCAGCGTATTAGCGGGACCCATGGGCAATGAGCAGTTCTTC.

The rearrangement joins TRBV7-2 to TRBJ1-2; D is undetermined. The CDR3 spans 16 residues. Germline CDR1 reads SGHTA; CDR2 reads FQGNSA. Trimming cost V 4 bases and J 4 bases, with 19 bases left between them. The CDR3 DNA is TGTGCCAGCAGCTCCCGGGCCGGTCTTTCTAGCTATGGCTACACCTTC. Translation: CASSSRAGLSSYGYTF.

This clonotype was counted ten times or more. The chain has TRBV5-6 and TRBJ2-5; D gene unclear. The V end was cut by 5 bases, the J end by 6 bases, with 14 bases between. CDR3 length: 13 residues. The V gene's germline CDR1 is SGHDT and CDR2 YYEEEE. CDR3 loop: CASRGSVRKTQYF. For the CDR3, the DNA is TGTGCCAGCAGGGGGTCAGTCAGGAAGACCCAGTACTTC. Combining the CDR3 with reference TRBV5-6 and TRBJ2-5 gives the whole variable domain DAGVTQSPTHLIKTRGQQVTLRCSPKSGHDTVSWYQQALGQGPQFIFQYYEEEERQRGNFPDRFSGHQFPNYSSELNVNALLLGDSALYLCASRGSVRKTQYFGPGTRLLVL.

The V and J genes are TRBV5-1 and TRBJ2-3; TRBD2 is a possible D gene (5 bases). CDR3 length: 14 amino acids. Germline values: CDR1 SGHRS, CDR2 YFSETQ. The ends were cut back, 4 bases at V and 6 bases at J, with 15 bases in the middle. In nucleotides, the CDR3 is TGCGCCAGCAGCGAGAGGGTTGGCAGCGATACGCAGTATTTT. It codes for CASSERVGSDTQYF.